The clone carrying this T cell receptor (beta chain) was seen more than once but under ten times. The target antigen is unknown. The CDR3 runs 14 residues. Germline values: CDR1 LGHDT, CDR2 YNNKEL (reference sequence). V was trimmed by 1 base and J by 4 bases, leaving 11 bases between them. These data come from a study of blood T cells in healthy people across ages. Each donor had approximately 10 milliliters of peripheral blood drawn. Researchers isolated at least 7 million PBMCs per sample. A J-beta primer mix and a sample-barcoded 5' primer were used in a second PCR of about 7 to 12 cycles. Individual samples furnished no less than 2.5 million CDR3-containing paired-end reads apiece. TCRdb re-called the 5' RACE reads through MiXCR, storing one row per CDR3 protein. The repertoire holds about a million distinct CDR3 sequences, with approximately 49% as singletons. Points from the study as a whole: Bulk PBMC profiling left naive and antigen-experienced comparisons inconclusive.

The chain links TRBV3-1 to TRBJ2-7, with D hard to call. The specimen was blood. The TCR originated in a man aged 30 to 39 in good health. This chain's CDR3 is CASSQGSVRYEQYF. The CDR3 DNA is TGTGCCAGCAGCCAAGGATCGGTCCGGTACGAGCAGTACTTC.